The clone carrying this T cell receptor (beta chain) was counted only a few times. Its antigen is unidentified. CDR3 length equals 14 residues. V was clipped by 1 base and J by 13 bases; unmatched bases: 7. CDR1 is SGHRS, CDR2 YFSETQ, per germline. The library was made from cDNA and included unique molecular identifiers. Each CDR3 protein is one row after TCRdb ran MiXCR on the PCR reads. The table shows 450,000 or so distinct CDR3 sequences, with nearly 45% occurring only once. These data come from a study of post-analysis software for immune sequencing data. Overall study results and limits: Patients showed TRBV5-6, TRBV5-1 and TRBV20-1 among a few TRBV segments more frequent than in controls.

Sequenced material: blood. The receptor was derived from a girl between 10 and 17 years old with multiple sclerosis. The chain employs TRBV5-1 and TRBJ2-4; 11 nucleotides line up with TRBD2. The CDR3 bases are TGCGCCAGCAGCTTGTACACTAGCGGGAGCGTGCAGTACTTC. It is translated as CASSLYTSGSVQYF.